This paragraph reports one T cell receptor beta chain. What it recognizes is unknown. This entry belongs to a study of CD8+CD57+ T cells in acquired aplastic anemia. Background on the study: The study obtained an average of roughly 2.9 ug of DNA from sorted CD4+ and CD8+ cells. Study-wide points: Roughly 27 sequences, all CD8+ CDR3, were shared between patients and controls.

V dropped 5 bases and J dropped 9 bases, with 19 bases sitting between them. The CDR3 loop spans 16 amino acids. Germline loops: CDR1 KGHDR, CDR2 SFDVKD. Whoever was chosen for sequencing had shown CD8+CD57+ cell expansion by flow cytometry. There were no patients without severe acquired aplastic anemia. For CDR3 and TCR beta VDJ profiling, genomic DNA was the template used. Via MiXCR, TCRdb re-called the reads, giving one row per CDR3 protein. The table includes about 98,000 distinct CDR3 sequences, around 70% detected once. The source material was sorted CD4+, CD8+, or CD8+CD57+ T cells (not recorded which) from PBMCs. The TCR originated in a human donor with aplastic anemia. The V and J genes are TRBV24-1 and TRBJ1-6; tentatively, D is TRBD1 (6 bases). The CDR3 here is CATSVLQGRFSSPLHF. The CDR3 bases are TGTGCCACCAGTGTCCTACAGGGACGTTTTAGTTCACCCCTCCACTTT.